One T cell receptor beta chain is described in this entry. Its antigen is as yet unknown. The same CDR3 can be traced to other DNA sequences in this sample. This sample was taken from a study of T cells in localized non-small cell lung cancer. Notes on the study in general: Clonality peaked in uninvolved adjacent lung rather than tumor. In the blood, greater T cell density corresponded to longer overall survival. Among the top 100 tumor clones, a median about 58 appeared in adjacent lung. One tumor region alone was sequenced, and heterogeneity therefore remains possible.

Trimming took off 4 bases at V and 3 bases at J, with 5 bases between the two ends. This CDR3 is built from 11 residues. Per germline, CDR1 SGHRS and CDR2 YFSETQ. Profiled with immunoSEQ multiplex PCR; TCRdb holds only in-frame clones, not every one. This table has 100,000 to 150,000 clones, approximately 88% appearing once. This sequence was found in a female donor over 55 with stage I lung adenocarcinoma. The specimen was peripheral blood, collected before any cancer treatment. V is TRBV5-1 and J is TRBJ2-7; no definite D call. Here the CDR3 DNA reads TGCGCCAGCAGCCTAGACTACGAGCAGTACTTC. Translation gives CASSLDYEQYF.